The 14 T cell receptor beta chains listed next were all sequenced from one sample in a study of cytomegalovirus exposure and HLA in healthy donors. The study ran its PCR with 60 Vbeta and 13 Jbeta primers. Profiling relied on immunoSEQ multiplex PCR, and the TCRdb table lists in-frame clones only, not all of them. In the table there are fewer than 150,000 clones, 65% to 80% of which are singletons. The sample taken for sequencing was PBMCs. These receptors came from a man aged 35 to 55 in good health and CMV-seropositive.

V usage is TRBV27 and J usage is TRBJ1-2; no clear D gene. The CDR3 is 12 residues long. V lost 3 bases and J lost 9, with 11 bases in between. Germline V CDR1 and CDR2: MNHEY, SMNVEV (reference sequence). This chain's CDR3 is CASSFEGQSYTF. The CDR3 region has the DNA TGTGCCAGCAGTTTCGAGGGTCAGAGCTACACCTTC.

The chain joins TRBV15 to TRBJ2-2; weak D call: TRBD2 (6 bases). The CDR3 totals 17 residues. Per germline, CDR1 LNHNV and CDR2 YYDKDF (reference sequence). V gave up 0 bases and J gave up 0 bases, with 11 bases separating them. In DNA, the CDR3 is TGTGCCACCAGCAGAGACCTTGGCGGGGCGAACACCGGGGAGCTGTTTTTT. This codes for CATSRDLGGANTGELFF. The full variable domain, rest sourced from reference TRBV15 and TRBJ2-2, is DAMVIQNPRYQVTQFGKPVTLSCSQTLNHNVMYWYQQKSSQAPKLLFHYYDKDFNNEADTPDNFQSRRPNTSFCFLDIRSPGLGDTAMYLCATSRDLGGANTGELFFGEGSRLTVL.

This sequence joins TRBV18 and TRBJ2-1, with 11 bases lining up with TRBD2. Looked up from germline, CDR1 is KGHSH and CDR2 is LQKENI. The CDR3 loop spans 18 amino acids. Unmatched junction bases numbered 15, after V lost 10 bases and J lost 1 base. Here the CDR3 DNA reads TGTGCCACCGCTCCTGGGGCTAGCGGGAGGTGGTCCTACAATGAGCAGTTCTTC. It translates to CATAPGASGRWSYNEQFF.

Here the CDR3 reads CASSYLGTLGSYEQYF. The CDR3, as DNA: TGTGCCAGCAGTTACCTCGGGACTCTTGGCTCCTACGAGCAGTACTTC. The chain has TRBV6-6 and TRBJ2-5, with D possibly being TRBD2 (6 bases). Gene TRBJ2-7 matches the end of the DNA better, so the J call may be wrong. The germline gives CDR1 MNHNY, CDR2 SVGAGI (reference sequence). This CDR3 contains 16 residues.

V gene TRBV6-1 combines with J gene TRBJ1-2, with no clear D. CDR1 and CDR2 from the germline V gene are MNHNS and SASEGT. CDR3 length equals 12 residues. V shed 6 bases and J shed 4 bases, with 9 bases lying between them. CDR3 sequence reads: CASSEPVYGYTF. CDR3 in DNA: TGTGCCAGCAGCGAACCAGTCTATGGCTACACCTTC.

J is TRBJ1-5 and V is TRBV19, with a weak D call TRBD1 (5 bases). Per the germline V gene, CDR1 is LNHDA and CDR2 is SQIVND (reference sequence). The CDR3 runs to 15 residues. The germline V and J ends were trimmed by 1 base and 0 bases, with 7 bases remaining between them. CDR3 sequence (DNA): TGTGCCAGTAGTATAGGCAGGGTTAGCAATCAGCCCCAGCATTTT. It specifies CASSIGRVSNQPQHF.

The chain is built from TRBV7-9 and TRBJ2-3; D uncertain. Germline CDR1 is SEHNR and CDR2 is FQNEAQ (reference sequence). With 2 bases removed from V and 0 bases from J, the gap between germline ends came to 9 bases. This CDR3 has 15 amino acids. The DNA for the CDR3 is TGTGCCAGCAGCTTATTGCAGACTAGCACAGATACGCAGTATTTT. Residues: CASSLLQTSTDTQYF.

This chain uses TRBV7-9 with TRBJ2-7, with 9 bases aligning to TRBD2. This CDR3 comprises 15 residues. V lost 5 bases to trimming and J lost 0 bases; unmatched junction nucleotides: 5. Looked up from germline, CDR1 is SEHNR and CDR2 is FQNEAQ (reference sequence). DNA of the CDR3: TGTGCCAGCAGCCCCCGACTAGCGGTCTCCTACGAGCAGTACTTC. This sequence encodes CASSPRLAVSYEQYF. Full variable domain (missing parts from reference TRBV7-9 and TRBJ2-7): DTGVSQNPRHKITKRGQNVTFRCDPISEHNRLYWYRQTLGQGPEFLTYFQNEAQLEKSRLLSDRFSAERPKGSFSTLEIQRTEQGDSAMYLCASSPRLAVSYEQYFGPGTRLTVT.

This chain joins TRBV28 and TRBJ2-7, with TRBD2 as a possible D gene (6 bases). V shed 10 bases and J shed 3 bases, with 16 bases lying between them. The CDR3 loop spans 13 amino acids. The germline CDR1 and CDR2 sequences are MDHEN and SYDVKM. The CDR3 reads CATSGGVLYEQYF. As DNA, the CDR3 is TGTGCCACCTCAGGCGGGGTCCTCTACGAGCAGTACTTC.

CDR3 nucleotides: TGTGCCTGGAATATGGTCTTCGGGAGTTCTGGAAACACCATATATTTT. Its protein product is CAWNMVFGSSGNTIYF. V is TRBV30 and J is TRBJ1-3; D remains unclear. Trimming took off 4 bases at V and 1 base at J, with 17 bases between the two ends. Germline V gives CDR1 GTSNPN, CDR2 SVGIG (reference sequence). The CDR3 has 16 amino acids. The entire variable domain, with the rest obtained from reference TRBV30 and TRBJ1-3, is as follows: SQTIHQWPATLVQPVGSPLSLECTVEGTSNPNLYWYRQAAGRGLQLLFYSVGIGQISSEVPQNLSASRPQDRQFILSSKKLLLSDSGFYLCAWNMVFGSSGNTIYFGEGSWLTVV.

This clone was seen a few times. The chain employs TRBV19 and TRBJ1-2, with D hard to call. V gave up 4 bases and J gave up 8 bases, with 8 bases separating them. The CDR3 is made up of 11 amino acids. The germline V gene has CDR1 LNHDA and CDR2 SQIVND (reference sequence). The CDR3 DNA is TGTGCCAGTAGTAGGGGAGGAGGCTACACCTTC. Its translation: CASSRGGGYTF.

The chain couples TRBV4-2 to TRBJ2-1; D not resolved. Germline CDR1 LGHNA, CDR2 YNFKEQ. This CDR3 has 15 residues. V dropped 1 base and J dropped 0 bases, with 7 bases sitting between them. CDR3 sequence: CASSQGGYSYNEQFF. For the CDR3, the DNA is TGTGCCAGCAGCCAAGGAGGATACTCCTACAATGAGCAGTTCTTC.

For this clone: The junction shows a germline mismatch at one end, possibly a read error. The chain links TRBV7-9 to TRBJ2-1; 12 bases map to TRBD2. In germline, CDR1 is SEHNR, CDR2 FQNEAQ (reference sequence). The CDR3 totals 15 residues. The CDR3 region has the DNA TGTTCCAGCAGCTTGACTAGCGGGAGTCTGGATGAGCAGTTCTTC. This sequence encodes CSSSLTSGSLDEQFF.

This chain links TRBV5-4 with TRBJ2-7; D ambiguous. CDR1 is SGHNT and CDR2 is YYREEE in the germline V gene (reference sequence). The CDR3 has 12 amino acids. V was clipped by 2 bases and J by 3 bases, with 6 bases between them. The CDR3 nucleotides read TGTGCCAGCAGCTTACAAGACTACGAGCAGTACTTC. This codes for CASSLQDYEQYF.